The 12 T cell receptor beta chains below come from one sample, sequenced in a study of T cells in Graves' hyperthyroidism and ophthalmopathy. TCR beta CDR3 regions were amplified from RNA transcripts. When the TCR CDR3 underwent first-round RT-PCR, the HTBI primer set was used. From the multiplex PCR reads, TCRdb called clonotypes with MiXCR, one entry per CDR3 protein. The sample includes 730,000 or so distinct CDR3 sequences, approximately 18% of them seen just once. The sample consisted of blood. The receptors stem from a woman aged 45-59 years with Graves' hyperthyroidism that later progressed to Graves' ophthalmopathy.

The CDR3: CASSLDSVGNNEQFF. CDR3 sequence (DNA): TGTGCCAGCAGTCTCGACAGTGTGGGAAACAATGAGCAGTTCTTC. The V call is TRBV27, the J call TRBJ2-1; TRBD1 is a possible D gene (5 bases). With 5 bases removed from V and 5 bases from J, the gap between germline ends came to 16 bases. Germline V gives CDR1 MNHEY, CDR2 SMNVEV (reference sequence). The CDR3 is made up of 15 amino acids.

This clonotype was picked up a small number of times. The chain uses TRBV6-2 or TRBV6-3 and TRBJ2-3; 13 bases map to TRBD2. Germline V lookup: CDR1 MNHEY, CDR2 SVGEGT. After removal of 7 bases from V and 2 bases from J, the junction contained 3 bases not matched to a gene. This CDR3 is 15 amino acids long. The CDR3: CASKTSGGNTDTQYF. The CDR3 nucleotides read TGTGCCAGCAAGACTAGCGGGGGGAACACAGATACGCAGTATTTT.

The CDR3 loop reads CAAATGVNNEKLFF. CDR3 coding DNA: TGTGCCGCCGCGACAGGAGTAAATAATGAAAAACTGTTTTTT. The J gene is TRBJ1-4, the V gene TRBV10-3, with a weak D call TRBD1 (6 bases). Germline V gene lookup returns CDR1 ENHRY and CDR2 SYGVKD. There are 14 residues in the CDR3. With 11 bases removed from V and 4 bases from J, the gap between germline ends came to 17 bases.

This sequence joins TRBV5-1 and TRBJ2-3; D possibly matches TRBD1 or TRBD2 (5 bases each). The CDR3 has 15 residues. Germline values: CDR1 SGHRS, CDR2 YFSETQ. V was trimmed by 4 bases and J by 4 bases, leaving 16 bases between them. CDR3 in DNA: TGCGCCAGCAGCCGGGACGGACTTGGGGCAGATACGCAGTATTTT. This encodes CASSRDGLGADTQYF.

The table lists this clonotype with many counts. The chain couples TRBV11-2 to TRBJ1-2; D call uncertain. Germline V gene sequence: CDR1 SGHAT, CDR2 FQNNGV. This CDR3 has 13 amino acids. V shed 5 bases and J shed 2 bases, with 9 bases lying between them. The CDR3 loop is CASSPGINYGYTF. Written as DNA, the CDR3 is TGTGCCAGCAGCCCCGGGATAAACTATGGCTACACCTTC.

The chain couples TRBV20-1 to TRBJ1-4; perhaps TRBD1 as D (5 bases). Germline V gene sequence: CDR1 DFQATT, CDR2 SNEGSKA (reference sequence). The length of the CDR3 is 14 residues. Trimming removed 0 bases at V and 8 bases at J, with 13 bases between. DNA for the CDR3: TGCAGTGCTAGAGAGGGGGAGTATCACGAAAAACTGTTTTTT. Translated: CSAREGEYHEKLFF.

CDR3 protein: CATSGPHPSSFYEQYF. For the CDR3, the DNA is TGTGCCACTTCGGGACCTCATCCAAGCAGCTTCTACGAGCAGTACTTC. The chain has TRBV10-3 and TRBJ2-7; perhaps D is TRBD1 or TRBD2 (5 bases each). V was shortened by 10 bases and J by 3 bases, with 25 bases between the two germline ends. CDR1 is ENHRY and CDR2 is SYGVKD in the germline V gene. The CDR3 is made up of 16 amino acids.

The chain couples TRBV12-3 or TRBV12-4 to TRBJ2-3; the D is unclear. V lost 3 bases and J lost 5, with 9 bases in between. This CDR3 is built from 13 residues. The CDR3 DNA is TGTGCCAGCAGTTTTGGGGAAGGAGATACGCAGTATTTT. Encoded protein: CASSFGEGDTQYF.

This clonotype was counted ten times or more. CDR3 sequence (DNA): TGTGCCAGCAGCTCATCGGGGAGCAATCAGCCCCAGCATTTT. Protein: CASSSSGSNQPQHF. The chain carries TRBV7-9 and TRBJ1-5; unclear D gene. Trimming took 4 bases from V and 1 from J, leaving 8 bases between them. The CDR3 length is 14 residues. Germline-derived CDR1 and CDR2 are SEHNR and FQNEAQ (reference sequence).

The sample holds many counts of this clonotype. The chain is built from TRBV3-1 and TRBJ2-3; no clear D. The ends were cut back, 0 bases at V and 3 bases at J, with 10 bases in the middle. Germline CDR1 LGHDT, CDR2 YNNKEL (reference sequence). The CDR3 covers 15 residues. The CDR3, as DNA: TGTGCCAGCAGCCAAGATCTCCAGGAGACAGATACGCAGTATTTT. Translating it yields CASSQDLQETDTQYF.

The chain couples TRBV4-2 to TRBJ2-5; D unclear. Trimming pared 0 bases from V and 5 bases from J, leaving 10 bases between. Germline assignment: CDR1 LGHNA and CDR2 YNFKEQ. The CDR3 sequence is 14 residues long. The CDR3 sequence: CASSQDRLGETQYF. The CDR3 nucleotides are TGTGCCAGCAGCCAAGATCGGCTGGGGGAGACCCAGTACTTC.

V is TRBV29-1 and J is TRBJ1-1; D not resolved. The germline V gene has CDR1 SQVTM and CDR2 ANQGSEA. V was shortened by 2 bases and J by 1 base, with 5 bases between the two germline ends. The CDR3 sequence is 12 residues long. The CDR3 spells CSVESQNTEAFF. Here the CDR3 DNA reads TGCAGCGTTGAAAGTCAGAACACTGAAGCTTTCTTT.